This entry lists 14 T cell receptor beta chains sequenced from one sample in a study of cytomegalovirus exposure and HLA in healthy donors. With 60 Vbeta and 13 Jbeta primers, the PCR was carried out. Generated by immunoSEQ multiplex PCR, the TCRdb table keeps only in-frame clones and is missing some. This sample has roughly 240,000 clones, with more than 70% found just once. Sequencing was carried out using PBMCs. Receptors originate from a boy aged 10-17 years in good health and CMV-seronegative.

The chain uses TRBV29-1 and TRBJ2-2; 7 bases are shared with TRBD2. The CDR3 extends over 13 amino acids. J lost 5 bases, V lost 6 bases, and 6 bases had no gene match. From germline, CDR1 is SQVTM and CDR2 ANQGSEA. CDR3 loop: CSVAGVPTGELFF. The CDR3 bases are TGCAGCGTCGCGGGAGTACCTACCGGGGAGCTGTTTTTT.

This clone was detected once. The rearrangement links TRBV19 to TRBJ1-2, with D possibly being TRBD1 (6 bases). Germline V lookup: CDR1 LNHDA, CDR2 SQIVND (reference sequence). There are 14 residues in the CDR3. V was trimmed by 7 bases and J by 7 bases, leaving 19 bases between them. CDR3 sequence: CASKATGVKGGYTF. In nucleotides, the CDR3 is TGTGCCAGTAAAGCGACAGGCGTGAAGGGTGGCTACACCTTC.

The CDR3 region is CAIRTGDSSGNTIYF. DNA of the CDR3: TGTGCCATCAGAACAGGGGATTCCTCTGGAAACACCATATATTTT. The rearrangement uses TRBV10-3 and TRBJ1-3; 7 bases fit TRBD1. The CDR3 has 15 amino acids. Germline lookup yields CDR1 ENHRY and CDR2 SYGVKD. The J segment lost 0 bases and the V segment lost 6 bases, leaving 5 bases of the junction unmatched.

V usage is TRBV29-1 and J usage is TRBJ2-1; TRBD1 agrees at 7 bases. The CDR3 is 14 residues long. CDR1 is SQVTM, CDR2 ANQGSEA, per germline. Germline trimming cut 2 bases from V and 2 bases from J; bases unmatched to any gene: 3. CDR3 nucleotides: TGCAGCGTTGAACGGGACAGCCCCTACAATGAGCAGTTCTTC. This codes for CSVERDSPYNEQFF.

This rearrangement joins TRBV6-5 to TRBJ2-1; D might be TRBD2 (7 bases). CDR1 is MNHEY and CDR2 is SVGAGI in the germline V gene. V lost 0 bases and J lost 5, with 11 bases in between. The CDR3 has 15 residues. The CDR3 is CASSYSGGGNNEQFF. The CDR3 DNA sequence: TGTGCCAGCAGTTACTCGGGGGGGGGCAACAATGAGCAGTTCTTC.

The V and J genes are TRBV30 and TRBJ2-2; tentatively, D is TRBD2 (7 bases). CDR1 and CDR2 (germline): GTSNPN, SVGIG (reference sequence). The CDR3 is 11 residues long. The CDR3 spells CVGGGTGELFF. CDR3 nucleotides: TGTGTAGGGGGAGGGACCGGGGAGCTGTTTTTT.

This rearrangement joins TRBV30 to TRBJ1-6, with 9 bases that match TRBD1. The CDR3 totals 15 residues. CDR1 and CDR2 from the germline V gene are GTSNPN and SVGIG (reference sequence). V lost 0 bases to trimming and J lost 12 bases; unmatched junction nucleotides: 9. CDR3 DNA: TGTGCCTGGAGTGTACCGGGACAGGGTTTTGGACCCCTCCACTTT. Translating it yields CAWSVPGQGFGPLHF.

CDR3 loop: CASSSRLREVGYTF. In DNA, the CDR3 is TGTGCCAGCAGCTCCCGTCTGCGTGAAGTGGGCTACACCTTC. The chain couples TRBV7-2 to TRBJ1-2, with D unclear. The CDR3 is made up of 14 amino acids. In germline, CDR1 is SGHTA, CDR2 FQGNSA. V was cut by 4 bases and J by 8 bases, with 17 bases left in between.

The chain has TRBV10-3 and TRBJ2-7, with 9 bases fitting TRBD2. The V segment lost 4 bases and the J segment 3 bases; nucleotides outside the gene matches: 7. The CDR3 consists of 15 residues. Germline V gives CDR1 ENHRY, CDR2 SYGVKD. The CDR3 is CAISAPGREGYEQYF. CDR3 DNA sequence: TGTGCCATCAGTGCCCCGGGGCGGGAGGGCTACGAGCAGTACTTC.

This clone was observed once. The CDR3 loop is CASRLEAAYEQYF. DNA of the CDR3: TGTGCCAGCAGACTTGAGGCAGCCTACGAGCAGTACTTC. J is TRBJ2-7 and V is TRBV2, with no clear D. Germline V CDR1 and CDR2: SNHLY, FYNNEI. There are 13 residues in the CDR3. V was trimmed by 6 bases and J by 2 bases, leaving 11 bases between them.

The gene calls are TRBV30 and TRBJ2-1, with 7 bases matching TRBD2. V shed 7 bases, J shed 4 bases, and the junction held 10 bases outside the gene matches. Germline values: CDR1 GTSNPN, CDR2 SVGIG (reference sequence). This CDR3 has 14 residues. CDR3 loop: CAFLEGGSYNEQFF. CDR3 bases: TGTGCCTTCCTAGAGGGCGGGAGTTACAATGAGCAGTTCTTC.

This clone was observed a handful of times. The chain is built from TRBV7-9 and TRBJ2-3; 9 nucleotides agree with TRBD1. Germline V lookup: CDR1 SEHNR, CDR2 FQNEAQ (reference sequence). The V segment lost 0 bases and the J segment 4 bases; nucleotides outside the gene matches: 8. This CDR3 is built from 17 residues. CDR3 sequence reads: CASSLATTGGAPDTQYF. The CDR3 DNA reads TGTGCCAGCAGCTTAGCGACGACAGGGGGGGCCCCAGATACGCAGTATTTT.

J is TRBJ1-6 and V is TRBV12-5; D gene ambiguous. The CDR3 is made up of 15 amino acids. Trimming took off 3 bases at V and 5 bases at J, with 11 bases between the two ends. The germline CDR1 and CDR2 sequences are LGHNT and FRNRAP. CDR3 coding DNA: TGTGCTAGTGGTTTTGCGGGGTCCAATAATTCACCCCTCCACTTT. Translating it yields CASGFAGSNNSPLHF.

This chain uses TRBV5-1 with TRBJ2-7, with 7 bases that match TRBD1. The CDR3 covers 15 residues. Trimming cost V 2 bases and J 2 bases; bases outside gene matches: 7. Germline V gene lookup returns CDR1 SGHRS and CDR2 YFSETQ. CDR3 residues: CASSFDREGPYEQYF. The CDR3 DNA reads TGCGCCAGCAGCTTTGACAGGGAAGGGCCCTACGAGCAGTACTTC.